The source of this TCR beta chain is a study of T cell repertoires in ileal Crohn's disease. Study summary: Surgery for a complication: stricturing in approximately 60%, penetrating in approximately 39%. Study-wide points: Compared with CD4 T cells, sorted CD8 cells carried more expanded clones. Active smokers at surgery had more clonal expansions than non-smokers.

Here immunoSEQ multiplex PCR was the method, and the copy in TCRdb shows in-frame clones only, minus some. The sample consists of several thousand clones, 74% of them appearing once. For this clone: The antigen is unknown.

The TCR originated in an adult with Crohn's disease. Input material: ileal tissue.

DNA for the CDR3: TGTGCCAGCAGCCAAGAGGGGCTCAAAGGCTCCTACGAGCAGTACTTC. It is translated as CASSQEGLKGSYEQYF. The J gene is TRBJ2-7, the V gene TRBV14, with D maybe TRBD1 (5 bases). The V end was cut by 0 bases, the J end by 0 bases, with 12 bases between. Germline V gene lookup returns CDR1 SGHDN and CDR2 FVKESK. The CDR3 runs to 16 residues.